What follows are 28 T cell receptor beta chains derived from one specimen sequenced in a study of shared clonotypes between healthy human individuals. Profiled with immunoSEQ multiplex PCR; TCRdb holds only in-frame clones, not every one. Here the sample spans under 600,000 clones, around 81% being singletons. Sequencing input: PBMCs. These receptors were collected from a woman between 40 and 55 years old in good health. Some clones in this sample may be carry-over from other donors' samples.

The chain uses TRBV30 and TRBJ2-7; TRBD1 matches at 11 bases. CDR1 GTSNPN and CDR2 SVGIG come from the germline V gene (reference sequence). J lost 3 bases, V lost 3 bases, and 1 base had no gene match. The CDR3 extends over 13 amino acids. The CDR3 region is CAWSGTGGYEQYF. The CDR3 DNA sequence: TGTGCCTGGAGCGGGACAGGGGGCTACGAGCAGTACTTC.

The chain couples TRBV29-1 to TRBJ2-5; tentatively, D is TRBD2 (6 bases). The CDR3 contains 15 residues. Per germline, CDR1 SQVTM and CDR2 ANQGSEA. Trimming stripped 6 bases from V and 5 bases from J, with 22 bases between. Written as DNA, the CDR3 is TGCAGCGTCTCCCCCCCCGGAGGGGTTCGGGAGACCCAGTACTTC. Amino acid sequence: CSVSPPGGVRETQYF. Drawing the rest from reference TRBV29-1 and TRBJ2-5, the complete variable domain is SAVISQKPSRDICQRGTSLTIQCQVDSQVTMMFWYRQQPGQSLTLIATANQGSEATYESGFVIDKFPISRPNLTFSTLTVSNMSPEDSSIYLCSVSPPGGVRETQYFGPGTRLLVL.

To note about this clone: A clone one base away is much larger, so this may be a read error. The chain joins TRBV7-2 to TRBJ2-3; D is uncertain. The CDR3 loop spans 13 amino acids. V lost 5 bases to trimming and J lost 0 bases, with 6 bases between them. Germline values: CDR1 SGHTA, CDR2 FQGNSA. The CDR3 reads CASSGPSTDTQYF. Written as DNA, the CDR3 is TGTGCCAGCAGCGGGCCTAGCACAGATACGCAGTATTTT.

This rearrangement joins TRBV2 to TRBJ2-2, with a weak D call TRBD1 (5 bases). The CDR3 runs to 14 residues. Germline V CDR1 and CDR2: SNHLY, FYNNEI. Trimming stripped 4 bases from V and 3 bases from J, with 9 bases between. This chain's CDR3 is CASSGRVDTGELFF. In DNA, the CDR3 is TGTGCCAGCAGTGGCAGGGTTGACACCGGGGAGCTGTTTTTT. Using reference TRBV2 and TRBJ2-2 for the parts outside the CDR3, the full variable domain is EPEVTQTPSHQVTQMGQEVILRCVPISNHLYFYWYRQILGQKVEFLVSFYNNEISEKSEIFDDQFSVERPDGSNFTLKIRSTKLEDSAMYFCASSGRVDTGELFFGEGSRLTVL.

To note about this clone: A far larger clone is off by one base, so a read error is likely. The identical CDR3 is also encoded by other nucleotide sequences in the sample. CDR3 residues: CATSRESSGANVLTF. CDR3 bases: TGTGCCACCAGCAGAGAGTCCTCTGGGGCCAACGTCCTGACTTTC. This chain uses TRBV15 with TRBJ2-6; D is unresolved. This CDR3 is built from 15 residues. V lost 0 bases to trimming and J lost 0 bases, with 3 bases between them. Germline assignment: CDR1 LNHNV and CDR2 YYDKDF (reference sequence).

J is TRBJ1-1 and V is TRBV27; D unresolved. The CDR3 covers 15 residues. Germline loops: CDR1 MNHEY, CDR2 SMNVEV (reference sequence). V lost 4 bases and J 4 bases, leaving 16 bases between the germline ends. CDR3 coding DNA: TGTGCCAGCAGTTATAGTGGACGTGAAAGCACTGAAGCTTTCTTT. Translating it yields CASSYSGRESTEAFF.

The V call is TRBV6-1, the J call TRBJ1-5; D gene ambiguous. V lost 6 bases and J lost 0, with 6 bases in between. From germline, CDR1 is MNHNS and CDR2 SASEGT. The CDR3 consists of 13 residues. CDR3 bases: TGTGCCAGCAGGAGTCATAGCAATCAGCCCCAGCATTTT. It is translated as CASRSHSNQPQHF.

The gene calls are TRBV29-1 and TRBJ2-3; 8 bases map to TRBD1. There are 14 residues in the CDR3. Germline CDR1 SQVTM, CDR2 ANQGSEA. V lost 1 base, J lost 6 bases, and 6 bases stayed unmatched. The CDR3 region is CSVEVAGGADTQYF. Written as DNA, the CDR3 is TGCAGCGTTGAAGTTGCAGGGGGCGCGGATACGCAGTATTTT.

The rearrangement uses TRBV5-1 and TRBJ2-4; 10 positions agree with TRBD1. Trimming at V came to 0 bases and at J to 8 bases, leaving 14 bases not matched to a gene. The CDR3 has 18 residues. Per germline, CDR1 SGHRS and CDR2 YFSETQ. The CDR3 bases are TGCGCCAGCAGCTTGGGTTTTGGGACAGGGGTTGGGTCGGACATTCAGTACTTC. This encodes CASSLGFGTGVGSDIQYF.

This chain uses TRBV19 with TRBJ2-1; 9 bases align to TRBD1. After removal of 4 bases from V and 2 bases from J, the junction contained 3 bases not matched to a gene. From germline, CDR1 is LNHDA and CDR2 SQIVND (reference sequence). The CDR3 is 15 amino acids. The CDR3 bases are TGTGCCAGTAGTAAGGGACAGGGAACCTACAATGAGCAGTTCTTC. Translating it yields CASSKGQGTYNEQFF.

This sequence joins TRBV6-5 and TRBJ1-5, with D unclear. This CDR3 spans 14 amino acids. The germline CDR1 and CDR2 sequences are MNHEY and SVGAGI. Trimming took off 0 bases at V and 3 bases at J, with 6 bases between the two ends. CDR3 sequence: CASSYSSNNQPQHF. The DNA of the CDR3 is TGTGCCAGCAGTTACTCATCAAACAATCAGCCCCAGCATTTT.

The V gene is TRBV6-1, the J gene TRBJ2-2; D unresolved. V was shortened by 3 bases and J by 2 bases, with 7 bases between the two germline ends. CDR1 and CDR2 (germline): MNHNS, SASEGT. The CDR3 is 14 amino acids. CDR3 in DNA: TGTGCCAGCAGTGAGGGCCGAAACACCGGGGAGCTGTTTTTT. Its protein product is CASSEGRNTGELFF.

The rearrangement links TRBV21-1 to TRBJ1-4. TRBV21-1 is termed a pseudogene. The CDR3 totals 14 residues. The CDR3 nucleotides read TGTGCCAGCAGCAGAGACGGGGGGACTGAAAAACTGTTTTTT. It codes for CASSRDGGTEKLFF.

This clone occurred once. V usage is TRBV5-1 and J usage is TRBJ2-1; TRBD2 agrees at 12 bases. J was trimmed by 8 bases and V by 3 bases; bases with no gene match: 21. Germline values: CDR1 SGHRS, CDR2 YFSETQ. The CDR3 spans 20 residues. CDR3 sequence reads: CASSSGTSGLLLSLEDEQFF. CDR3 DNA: TGCGCCAGCAGCTCCGGGACTAGCGGGTTGTTGTTGTCATTGGAGGATGAGCAGTTCTTC.

Written as DNA, the CDR3 is TGTGCCAGCAGAACGATAGCAGTTGGGAGGAATGAGCAGTTCTTC. Its translation: CASRTIAVGRNEQFF. The rearrangement links TRBV6-1 to TRBJ2-1, with a weak D call TRBD2 (6 bases). Per the germline V gene, CDR1 is MNHNS and CDR2 is SASEGT. V was pared by 6 bases and J by 7 bases, with 19 bases between. The CDR3 is made up of 15 amino acids.

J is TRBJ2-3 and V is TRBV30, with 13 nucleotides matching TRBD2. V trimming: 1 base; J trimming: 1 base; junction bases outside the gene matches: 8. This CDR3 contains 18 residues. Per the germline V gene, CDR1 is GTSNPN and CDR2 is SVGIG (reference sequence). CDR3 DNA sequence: TGTGCCTGGAGTGCCCCTAGGGGACTAGCGGGGCGCACAGATACGCAGTATTTT. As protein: CAWSAPRGLAGRTDTQYF.

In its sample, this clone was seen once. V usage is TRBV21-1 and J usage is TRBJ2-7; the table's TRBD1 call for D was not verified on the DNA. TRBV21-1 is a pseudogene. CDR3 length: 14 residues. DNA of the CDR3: TGTGCCAGCACCCCCCTTGGCCCGTCCTACGAGCAGTACTTC. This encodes CASTPLGPSYEQYF.

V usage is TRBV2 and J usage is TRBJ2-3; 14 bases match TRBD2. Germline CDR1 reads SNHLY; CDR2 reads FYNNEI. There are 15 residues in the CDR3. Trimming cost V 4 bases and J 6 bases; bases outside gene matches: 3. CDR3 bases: TGTGCCAGCAGTGCGGGACTAGCGGGGGTGGATACGCAGTATTTT. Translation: CASSAGLAGVDTQYF.

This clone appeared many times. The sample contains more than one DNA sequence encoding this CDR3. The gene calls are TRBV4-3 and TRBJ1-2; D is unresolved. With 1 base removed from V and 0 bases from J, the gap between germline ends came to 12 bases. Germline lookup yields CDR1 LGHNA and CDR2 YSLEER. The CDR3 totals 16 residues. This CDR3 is CASSQGLTETNYGYTF. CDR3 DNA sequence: TGCGCCAGCAGCCAAGGTCTAACAGAGACTAACTATGGCTACACCTTC.

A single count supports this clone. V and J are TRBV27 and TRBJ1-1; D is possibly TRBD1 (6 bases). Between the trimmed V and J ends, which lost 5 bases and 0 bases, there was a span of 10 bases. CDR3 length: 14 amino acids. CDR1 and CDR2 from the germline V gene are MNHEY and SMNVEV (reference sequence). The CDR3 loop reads CASSTGLLNTEAFF. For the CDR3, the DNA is TGTGCCAGCAGTACAGGGTTGTTGAACACTGAAGCTTTCTTT.

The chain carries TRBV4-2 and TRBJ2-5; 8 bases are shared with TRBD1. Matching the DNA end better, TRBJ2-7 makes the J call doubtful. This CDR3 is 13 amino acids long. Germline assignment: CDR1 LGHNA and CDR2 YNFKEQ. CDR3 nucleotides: TGTGCCAGCAGCCAGGACAGGGTGGGCGAGCAGTACTTC. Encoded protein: CASSQDRVGEQYF.

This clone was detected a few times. The DNA for the CDR3 is TGTGCCAGCAGTGAAAAGGGAAACGCGGCATTAGGACGTGGCTACACCTTC. Translating gives CASSEKGNAALGRGYTF. V gene TRBV2 combines with J gene TRBJ1-2; D is unclear. The germline CDR1 and CDR2 sequences are SNHLY and FYNNEI. The CDR3 is 17 residues long. Deletions cut 2 bases from V and 7 bases from J, with 23 bases between.

CDR3 sequence: CASSQDWAGYGGTEAFF. In nucleotides, the CDR3 is TGCGCCAGCAGCCAAGATTGGGCGGGCTACGGGGGCACTGAAGCTTTCTTT. The chain uses TRBV4-1 and TRBJ1-1, with D possibly matching TRBD1 (5 bases). CDR3 size: 17 residues. The germline V and J ends were trimmed by 0 bases and 4 bases, with 18 bases remaining between them. Per germline, CDR1 MGHRA and CDR2 YSYEKL.

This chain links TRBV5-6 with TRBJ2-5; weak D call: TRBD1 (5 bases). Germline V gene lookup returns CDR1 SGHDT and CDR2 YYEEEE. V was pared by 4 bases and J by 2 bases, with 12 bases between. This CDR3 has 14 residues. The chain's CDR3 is CASSLTAVQETQYF. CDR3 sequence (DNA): TGTGCCAGCAGCCTGACAGCAGTTCAAGAGACCCAGTACTTC.

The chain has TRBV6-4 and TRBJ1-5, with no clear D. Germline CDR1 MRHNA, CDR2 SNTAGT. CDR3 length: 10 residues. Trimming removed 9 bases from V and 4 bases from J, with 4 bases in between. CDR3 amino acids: CARTNQPQHF. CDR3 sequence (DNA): TGTGCCAGGACTAATCAGCCCCAGCATTTT.

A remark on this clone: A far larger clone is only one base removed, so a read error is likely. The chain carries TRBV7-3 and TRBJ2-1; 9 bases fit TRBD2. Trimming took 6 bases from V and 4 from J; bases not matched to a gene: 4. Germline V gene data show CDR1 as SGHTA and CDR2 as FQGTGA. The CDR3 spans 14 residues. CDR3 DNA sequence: TGTGCCAGCAGGTCTAGCGGGATTTACAATGAGCAGTTCTTC. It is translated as CASRSSGIYNEQFF.

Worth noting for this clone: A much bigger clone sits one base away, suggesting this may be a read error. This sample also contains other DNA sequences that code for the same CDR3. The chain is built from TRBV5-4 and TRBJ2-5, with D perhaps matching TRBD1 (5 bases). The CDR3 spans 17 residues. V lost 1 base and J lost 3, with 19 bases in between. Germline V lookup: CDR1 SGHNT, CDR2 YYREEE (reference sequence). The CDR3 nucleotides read TGTGCCAGCAGCTTGAACGGTAGGGGAAGCCTTAAAGAGACCCAGTACTTC. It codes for CASSLNGRGSLKETQYF.

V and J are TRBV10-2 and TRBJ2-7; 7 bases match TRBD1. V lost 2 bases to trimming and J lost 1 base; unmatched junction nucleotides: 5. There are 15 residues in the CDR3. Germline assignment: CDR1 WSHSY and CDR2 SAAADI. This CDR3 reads CASSEDWDRSYEQYF. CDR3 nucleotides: TGCGCCAGCAGTGAGGATTGGGACAGATCCTACGAGCAGTACTTC.